This entry describes one T cell receptor (beta chain). Its antigen is currently unknown. V was clipped by 7 bases and J by 5 bases; unmatched bases: 5. The length of the CDR3 is 14 residues. From germline, CDR1 is SQVTM and CDR2 ANQGSEA. The PCR used 60 Vbeta and 13 Jbeta primers. The protocol was immunoSEQ multiplex PCR, while the TCRdb copy is restricted to in-frame clones and leaves out a portion. The sample shows 220,000 or so clones, roughly 75% of them seen only once. The data derive from a study of cytomegalovirus exposure and HLA in healthy donors. Overall study results and limits: Later analysis identified a missense DCLRE1C variant that was linked to TCR beta V- and J-gene trimming. Differences between HLA loci emerged in a later analysis of TCR association rates, with DRB1 most and HLA-C fewest. Cytomegalovirus association was listed for about 180 TCR beta chains.

The sequence was obtained from a woman under 40 in good health and CMV-seronegative. The chain has TRBV29-1 and TRBJ2-5; TRBD2 matches 15 bases. Sample: PBMCs. CDR3 sequence: CSASGTSGGETQYF. DNA for the CDR3: TGCAGCGCCTCCGGGACTAGCGGGGGGGAGACCCAGTACTTC.